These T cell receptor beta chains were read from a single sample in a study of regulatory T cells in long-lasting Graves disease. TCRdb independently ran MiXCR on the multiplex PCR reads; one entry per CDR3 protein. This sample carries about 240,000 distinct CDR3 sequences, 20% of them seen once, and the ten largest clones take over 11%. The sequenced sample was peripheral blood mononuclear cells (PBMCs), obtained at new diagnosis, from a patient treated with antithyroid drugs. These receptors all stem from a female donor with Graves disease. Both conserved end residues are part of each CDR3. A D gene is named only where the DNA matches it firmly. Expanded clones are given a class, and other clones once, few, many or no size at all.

TGCAGTGCTAGCGGGGACATGTACAATGAGCAGTTCTTC	CSASGDMYNEQFF	TRBV20-1	TRBJ2-1	13	-	-
TGTGCCAGCAAAGTCTCCGGGACAGACTATGGCTACACCTTC	CASKVSGTDYGYTF	TRBV6-2/TRBV6-3	TRBJ1-2	14	many	TRBD1
TGTGCCAGCAGTTCCTCCGTAGCCTCTGGGGCCAACGTCCTGACTTTC	CASSSSVASGANVLTF	TRBV6-5	TRBJ2-6	16	few	-
TGTGCCAGCAGACTTCTAGCGGGCTCCTACAATGAGCAGTTCTTC	CASRLLAGSYNEQFF	TRBV12-3/TRBV12-4	TRBJ2-1	15	many	TRBD2
TGTGCCTGGAGTTTCCCCCCTAGCCGGGTCGAGCAGTACTTC	CAWSFPPSRVEQYF	TRBV30	TRBJ2-7	14	many	-
TGTGCCAGCAGTCTTCCTACAGCCACCTCCGGGGAGCTGTTTTTT	CASSLPTATSGELFF	TRBV12-3/TRBV12-4	TRBJ2-2	15	many	-
TGTGCCAGCAGTGAAGTACAGGGTACCACTGAAGCTTTCTTT	CASSEVQGTTEAFF	TRBV6-1	TRBJ1-1	14	many	-
TGTGCCAGCAGGCCCATGGAGAACACTGAAGCTTTCTTT	CASRPMENTEAFF	TRBV2	TRBJ1-1	13	many	-
TGTGCCAGCAGCCAGAAAACAGGTTCGGCGGCCGATACGCAGTATTTT	CASSQKTGSAADTQYF	TRBV4-2	TRBJ2-3	16	many	-
TGTGCCAGCAGTTACGGACAGATCTATGGCTACACCTTC	CASSYGQIYGYTF	TRBV6-5	TRBJ1-2	13	many	-
TGTGCTAGTGGGCGGGGGGGCACAGATACGCAGTATTTT	CASGRGGTDTQYF	TRBV12-5	TRBJ2-3	13	-	TRBD2